The 20 T cell receptor beta chains below come from one sample, sequenced in a study of CD8 T cells in Susac syndrome. RNA, at about 0.5 to 1 ug, was reverse transcribed with random hexamers. One entry per CDR3 protein results from TCRdb running MiXCR on the immunoSEQ multiplex PCR reads. The table shows 120,000 or so distinct CDR3 sequences, with 90% to 95% occurring only once. Source material: CD4+ T cells from PBMCs. The receptors here all came from a human donor with multiple sclerosis.

The rearrangement joins TRBV7-2 to TRBJ2-1, with TRBD1 matching 9 bases. From germline, CDR1 is SGHTA and CDR2 FQGNSA. After removal of 6 bases from V and 7 bases from J, the junction contained 7 bases not matched to a gene. The CDR3 has 14 amino acids. The CDR3 loop is CASRGQGQGNEQFF. The CDR3 DNA reads as TGTGCCAGCAGGGGACAGGGACAAGGGAATGAGCAGTTCTTC.

The genes are TRBV3-1 and TRBJ1-1; unclear D gene. Trimming took off 0 bases at V and 2 bases at J, with 4 bases between the two ends. CDR3 length equals 13 residues. Per germline, CDR1 LGHDT and CDR2 YNNKEL (reference sequence). The CDR3 nucleotides are TGTGCCAGCAGCCAAGAGTCCAACACTGAAGCTTTCTTT. Translating it yields CASSQESNTEAFF.

This chain uses TRBV2 with TRBJ1-3; D is unresolved. Germline lookup yields CDR1 SNHLY and CDR2 FYNNEI. This CDR3 has 14 residues. V lost 7 bases to trimming and J lost 0 bases, with 10 bases between them. Here the CDR3 DNA reads TGTGCCAGCACCCCCCTCCTCTCTGGAAACACCATATATTTT. Its translation is CASTPLLSGNTIYF.

V and J are TRBV30 and TRBJ1-2; TRBD1 agrees at 8 bases. Germline CDR1 reads GTSNPN; CDR2 reads SVGIG (reference sequence). This CDR3 comprises 15 residues. V lost 5 bases to trimming and J lost 2 bases; unmatched junction nucleotides: 10. The CDR3 loop reads CAWCPRGRVNYGYTF. For the CDR3, the DNA is TGTGCCTGGTGCCCCAGGGGGCGCGTAAACTATGGCTACACCTTC.

This chain uses TRBV20-1 with TRBJ2-5; D not certain. The germline V gene encodes CDR1 DFQATT and CDR2 SNEGSKA (reference sequence). V was trimmed by 1 base and J by 5 bases, leaving 11 bases between them. This CDR3 has 13 amino acids. This chain's CDR3 is CSARGTSGETQYF. In DNA, the CDR3 is TGCAGTGCTAGAGGGACCAGTGGGGAGACCCAGTACTTC.

The V call is TRBV5-1, the J call TRBJ1-2, with D possibly being TRBD1 (5 bases). This CDR3 has 14 amino acids. Trimming removed 4 bases from V and 4 bases from J, with 14 bases in between. Germline V lookup: CDR1 SGHRS, CDR2 YFSETQ. This chain's CDR3 is CASSADTMVYGYTF. The CDR3 DNA is TGCGCCAGCAGCGCGGACACCATGGTCTATGGCTACACCTTC.

The chain links TRBV29-1 to TRBJ2-2; 9 nucleotides align to TRBD1. The germline gives CDR1 SQVTM, CDR2 ANQGSEA. Trimming took 7 bases from V and 2 from J; bases not matched to a gene: 5. The CDR3 consists of 14 residues. The CDR3 spells CSAWTGVNTGELFF. CDR3 nucleotide sequence: TGCAGCGCATGGACAGGGGTAAACACCGGGGAGCTGTTTTTT.

The CDR3: CASSPGERPQYF. The CDR3 DNA follows: TGTGCCAGCAGCCCCGGTGAGAGGCCGCAGTATTTT. The chain uses TRBV14 and TRBJ2-3; no clear D. Germline assignment: CDR1 SGHDN and CDR2 FVKESK. With 4 bases removed from V and 10 bases from J, the gap between germline ends came to 12 bases. CDR3 size: 12 residues.

This clonotype was seen once. The chain combines TRBV5-1 with TRBJ2-5; 10 positions agree with TRBD1. The germline V gene has CDR1 SGHRS and CDR2 YFSETQ. The CDR3 loop spans 14 amino acids. With 4 bases clipped from V and 5 bases from J, the junction kept 5 bases outside the gene matches. The CDR3 is CASSPTGGGETQYF. The CDR3 DNA is TGCGCCAGCAGCCCGACAGGGGGCGGGGAGACCCAGTACTTC. Together with reference TRBV5-1 and TRBJ2-5, the CDR3 gives the full variable domain: KAGVTQTPRYLIKTRGQQVTLSCSPISGHRSVSWYQQTPGQGLQFLFEYFSETQRNKGNFPGRFSGRQFSNSRSEMNVSTLELGDSALYLCASSPTGGGETQYFGPGTRLLVL.

The gene calls are TRBV7-9 and TRBJ2-7, with TRBD1 matching over 7 bases. J was trimmed by 6 bases and V by 5 bases; bases with no gene match: 7. Per germline, CDR1 SEHNR and CDR2 FQNEAQ (reference sequence). CDR3 length equals 13 residues. The CDR3 region is CASSTRQGSEQYF. The CDR3 bases are TGTGCCAGCAGCACCAGACAGGGTTCCGAGCAGTACTTC.

The chain joins TRBV6-5 to TRBJ2-7; 7 bases are shared with TRBD2. V was clipped by 9 bases and J by 2 bases; unmatched bases: 7. The germline CDR1 and CDR2 sequences are MNHEY and SVGAGI. The CDR3 length is 13 residues. CDR3 protein: CASLGGVTYEQYF. CDR3 sequence (DNA): TGTGCCAGTTTGGGGGGGGTTACCTACGAGCAGTACTTC.

The genes are TRBV28 and TRBJ1-1; D is perhaps TRBD1 (5 bases). Germline-derived CDR1 and CDR2 are MDHEN and SYDVKM. V was clipped by 4 bases and J by 1 base, with 13 bases between them. This CDR3 is 15 amino acids long. The CDR3 loop is CASSYLSQGNTEAFF. CDR3 bases: TGTGCCAGCAGTTATTTATCTCAGGGGAACACTGAAGCTTTCTTT.

The V call is TRBV12-5, the J call TRBJ1-1, with a weak D call TRBD1 (6 bases). CDR3 length: 14 residues. The ends were cut back, 6 bases at V and 1 base at J, with 12 bases in the middle. Germline loops: CDR1 LGHNT, CDR2 FRNRAP. The CDR3 region is CASGPGTRNTEAFF. The CDR3 nucleotides are TGTGCTAGTGGCCCAGGGACAAGGAACACTGAAGCTTTCTTT.

V gene TRBV9 combines with J gene TRBJ2-3, with D hard to call. Trimming took off 0 bases at V and 3 bases at J, with 20 bases between the two ends. Germline V CDR1 and CDR2: SGDLS, YYNGEE. The CDR3 runs 18 residues. CDR3 in DNA: TGTGCCAGCAGCGTAGCCCCCACAATGGCCGCCGGGACAGATACGCAGTATTTT. Translating gives CASSVAPTMAAGTDTQYF.

Only a few counts were recorded for this clonotype. The gene calls are TRBV7-2 and TRBJ2-7; no clear D gene. Trimming took off 1 base at V and 0 bases at J, with 13 bases between the two ends. This CDR3 has 16 amino acids. The germline V gene has CDR1 SGHTA and CDR2 FQGNSA. The CDR3 DNA reads TGTGCCAGCAGCTTAGGGGTCAGCTCTAGCTCCTACGAGCAGTACTTC. Translated: CASSLGVSSSSYEQYF.

This sequence joins TRBV9 and TRBJ1-5; D not certain. V was trimmed by 4 bases and J by 5 bases, leaving 16 bases between them. The CDR3 covers 15 residues. Germline values: CDR1 SGDLS, CDR2 YYNGEE. CDR3 coding DNA: TGTGCCAGCAGCCCCTTAGGAGAGTTCCATCAGCCCCAGCATTTT. Its translation is CASSPLGEFHQPQHF.

The rearrangement joins TRBV5-6 to TRBJ2-3, with D possibly being TRBD2 (6 bases). This CDR3 is built from 15 residues. Germline V gene sequence: CDR1 SGHDT, CDR2 YYEEEE. With 6 bases removed from V and 6 bases from J, the gap between germline ends came to 20 bases. The CDR3 is CASTQPGLNTDTQYF. The CDR3 coding sequence is TGTGCCAGCACCCAACCGGGACTTAACACGGATACGCAGTATTTT.

The V and J genes are TRBV20-1 and TRBJ2-2, with D uncertain. This CDR3 spans 14 amino acids. Germline lookup yields CDR1 DFQATT and CDR2 SNEGSKA (reference sequence). The ends were cut back, 1 base at V and 1 base at J, with 7 bases in the middle. The CDR3 DNA is TGCAGTGCTAGAGGGAACGGGAACACCGGGGAGCTGTTTTTT. This encodes CSARGNGNTGELFF.

V usage is TRBV9 and J usage is TRBJ2-6; the D is unclear. CDR3 length: 16 amino acids. V lost 2 bases and J 0 bases, leaving 9 bases between the germline ends. The germline CDR1 and CDR2 sequences are SGDLS and YYNGEE. The CDR3 sequence is CASSVWSASGANVLTF. Here the CDR3 DNA reads TGTGCCAGCAGCGTCTGGAGTGCCTCTGGGGCCAACGTCCTGACTTTC.

This clonotype was counted once. The chain is built from TRBV13 and TRBJ2-7; TRBD1 aligns across 7 bases. This CDR3 spans 15 amino acids. Trimming removed 4 bases from V and 7 bases from J; junction bases left unmatched: 13. The germline V gene encodes CDR1 PRHDT and CDR2 FYEKMQ (reference sequence). The chain's CDR3 is CASSSIDRDAEEQYF. The CDR3 DNA follows: TGTGCCAGCAGCTCAATCGACAGGGACGCGGAAGAGCAGTACTTC. The variable domain in full, completed from reference TRBV13 and TRBJ2-7, reads AAGVIQSPRHLIKEKRETATLKCYPIPRHDTVYWYQQGPGQDPQFLISFYEKMQSDKGSIPDRFSAQQFSDYHSELNMSSLELGDSALYFCASSSIDRDAEEQYFGPGTRLTVT.